The text below deals with one TCR beta chain. What it binds is unknown. A single record per CDR3 protein comes from TCRdb applying MiXCR to the 5' RACE reads. In the table there are 570,000 or so distinct CDR3 sequences, approximately 9.6% of which are singletons. This sample was taken from a study of identical twins. General observations from the study: Modeled out-of-frame TCR alpha sharing in monozygotic twins fell below observed levels. Out-of-frame alpha sequences common to twins exhibited a surplus of low generation probability. Less excess twin sharing appeared in beta out-of-frame sequences.

J gave up 6 bases and V 6 bases, and 5 bases lay outside the gene matches. There are 13 residues in the CDR3. These data are also associated with another study on yellow fever vaccine responses in identical twins. As that report states: Vaccine-induced T cell responses in twins were reportedly observed to appear partly convergent, partly personalized.

The chain joins TRBV12-3 or TRBV12-4 to TRBJ2-3, with TRBD1 identical over 8 bases. Specimen: PBMCs. The sequence came from a woman aged 18-29 years in good health. The CDR3 is CASSGQGGDTQYF. The CDR3, as DNA: TGTGCCAGCAGCGGACAGGGTGGGGATACGCAGTATTTT.